The 19 T cell receptor beta chains in this list originate from one sample, sequenced in a study of PD-1 blockade in classical Hodgkin lymphoma. Assay: immunoSEQ multiplex PCR; the TCRdb copy retains only in-frame clones and omits some. The data show 20,000 to 30,000 clones, about 83% seen once. No patient escaped relapse after autologous stem cell transplantation, and brentuximab vedotin exposure varied. The input for sequencing was peripheral blood mononuclear cells (PBMCs), taken before the second cycle of nivolumab. The source of these receptors is a human donor with classical Hodgkin lymphoma.

This sequence joins TRBV7-2 and TRBJ1-2; D may be TRBD1 (5 bases). The length of the CDR3 is 14 residues. Trimming took 3 bases from V and 8 from J, leaving 16 bases between them. CDR1 and CDR2 from the germline V gene are SGHTA and FQGNSA. CDR3 nucleotide sequence: TGTGCCAGCAGCTTCCTTTCGGGGCGGATCGGCTACACCTTC. Translated, it gives CASSFLSGRIGYTF.

The J gene is TRBJ2-1, the V gene TRBV7-8; 10 bases fit TRBD2. The V segment lost 2 bases and the J segment 8 bases; nucleotides outside the gene matches: 6. This CDR3 has 15 residues. Germline loops: CDR1 SGHVS, CDR2 FQNEAQ. CDR3 loop: CASSLMGLASDEQFF. The DNA for the CDR3 is TGTGCCAGCAGCTTAATGGGACTAGCGAGCGATGAGCAGTTCTTC. The full variable domain, rest sourced from reference TRBV7-8 and TRBJ2-1, is GAGVSQSPRYKVAKRGQDVALRCDPISGHVSLFWYQQALGQGPEFLTYFQNEAQLDKSGLPSDRFFAERPEGSVSTLKIQRTQQEDSAVYLCASSLMGLASDEQFFGPGTRLTVL.

This rearrangement joins TRBV5-6 to TRBJ2-3; D uncertain. Trimming shortened V by 2 bases and J by 5 bases, and 18 bases separated the two germline ends. Looked up from germline, CDR1 is SGHDT and CDR2 is YYEEEE. The CDR3 is made up of 16 amino acids. The CDR3 is CASSLIDPWAGDTQYF. The CDR3 DNA reads as TGTGCCAGCAGCTTAATAGACCCCTGGGCCGGAGATACGCAGTATTTT.

The CDR3 sequence: CASSSLTGVNTEAFF. CDR3 nucleotides: TGTGCCAGTAGTTCCTTGACAGGGGTGAACACTGAAGCTTTCTTT. This rearrangement joins TRBV19 to TRBJ1-1, with TRBD1 matching 8 bases. The CDR3 is 15 residues long. Germline trimming cut 5 bases from V and 0 bases from J; bases unmatched to any gene: 5. The V gene's germline CDR1 is LNHDA and CDR2 SQIVND (reference sequence).

The chain couples TRBV5-1 to TRBJ1-6; a weak D match, TRBD1 (6 bases). Germline V gives CDR1 SGHRS, CDR2 YFSETQ. This CDR3 has 14 residues. The ends were cut back, 0 bases at V and 7 bases at J, with 8 bases in the middle. CDR3 protein: CASSLDRANSPLHF. CDR3 coding DNA: TGCGCCAGCAGCTTGGACAGGGCCAATTCACCCCTCCACTTT.

The chain has TRBV19 and TRBJ2-1; D may match TRBD1 or TRBD2 (6 bases each). The CDR3 spans 18 residues. In germline, CDR1 is LNHDA, CDR2 SQIVND (reference sequence). V shed 6 bases and J shed 0 bases, with 21 bases lying between them. The CDR3 here is CASSTWRGELISYNEQFF. DNA of the CDR3: TGTGCCAGTAGCACTTGGAGGGGGGAGCTAATCTCCTACAATGAGCAGTTCTTC.

This clone has a single count. The chain carries TRBV28 and TRBJ2-2, with 10 bases fitting TRBD2. Trimming took 4 bases from V and 5 from J; bases not matched to a gene: 1. The CDR3 loop spans 14 amino acids. Germline V CDR1 and CDR2: MDHEN, SYDVKM. In DNA form, the CDR3 reads TGTGCCAGCAGTTATAGCGGGGGGACCGGGGAGCTGTTTTTT. This sequence encodes CASSYSGGTGELFF.

This chain links TRBV9 with TRBJ2-1; 9 bases agree with TRBD2. This CDR3 has 16 residues. The germline V gene has CDR1 SGDLS and CDR2 YYNGEE. J gave up 9 bases and V 5 bases, and 15 bases lay outside the gene matches. CDR3 sequence: CASSYHLSGSFFEQFF. CDR3 nucleotide sequence: TGTGCCAGCAGTTATCACCTTAGCGGGAGCTTCTTTGAGCAGTTCTTC. Full variable domain (remainder filled in from reference TRBV9 and TRBJ2-1): DSGVTQTPKHLITATGQRVTLRCSPRSGDLSVYWYQQSLDQGLQFLIQYYNGEERAKGNILERFSAQQFPDLHSELNLSSLELGDSALYFCASSYHLSGSFFEQFFGPGTRLTVL.

J is TRBJ2-7 and V is TRBV7-9, with 8 bases identical to TRBD2. The junction had 6 bases not matched to a gene; V was cut back by 1 base and J by 4 bases. The CDR3 runs 15 residues. The germline CDR1 and CDR2 sequences are SEHNR and FQNEAQ (reference sequence). The CDR3 loop reads CASSLVSAGAYEQYF. DNA of the CDR3: TGTGCCAGCAGCTTAGTTTCAGCGGGAGCATACGAGCAGTACTTC.

This clone was seen more than once but under ten times. The chain uses TRBV27 and TRBJ2-3, with 8 positions matching TRBD2. This CDR3 has 15 amino acids. The junction had 11 bases not matched to a gene; V was cut back by 8 bases and J by 4 bases. CDR1 and CDR2 (germline): MNHEY, SMNVEV (reference sequence). The CDR3 coding sequence is TGTGCCAGCGAACATAGCGGGATCATCCCAGATACGCAGTATTTT. Its translation: CASEHSGIIPDTQYF.

This clone has only one observation. CDR3 sequence reads: CASTPSRGQANRGYTF. The CDR3 DNA reads as TGCGCCAGCACTCCCTCAAGGGGGCAGGCAAACCGTGGCTACACCTTC. This chain connects TRBV4-3 to TRBJ1-2, with 7 bases matching TRBD1. The trim removed 7 bases at V and 7 bases at J, leaving 18 bases unmatched. Germline-derived CDR1 and CDR2 are LGHNA and YSLEER. The CDR3 sequence is 16 residues long.

This clone has a handful of counts. V usage is TRBV5-1 and J usage is TRBJ1-2, with D hard to call. This CDR3 region has 17 residues. Trimming cost V 3 bases and J 2 bases, with 20 bases left between them. In germline, CDR1 is SGHRS, CDR2 YFSETQ. DNA for the CDR3: TGCGCCAGCAGCTCCACTTCTAACCCGCTCCGGAACTATGGCTACACCTTC. Protein product: CASSSTSNPLRNYGYTF.

CDR3 protein: CASPSPRQMNTEAFF. The CDR3 DNA reads as TGTGCCAGCCCATCCCCCCGTCAGATGAACACTGAAGCTTTCTTT. The chain uses TRBV6-5 and TRBJ1-1; D gene ambiguous. V lost 8 bases and J 0 bases, leaving 16 bases between the germline ends. Germline CDR1 is MNHEY and CDR2 is SVGAGI. This CDR3 has 15 amino acids.

The chain employs TRBV18 and TRBJ2-7; tentative D call: TRBD2 (5 bases). Germline V gene lookup returns CDR1 KGHSH and CDR2 LQKENI. The CDR3 consists of 14 residues. The V end was cut by 0 bases, the J end by 6 bases, with 12 bases between. CDR3 nucleotides: TGTGCCAGCTCACCACCGTCCGGGGAGAGCGAGCAGTACTTC. Its translation: CASSPPSGESEQYF. Full variable domain (remainder filled in from reference TRBV18 and TRBJ2-7): NAGVMQNPRHLVRRRGQEARLRCSPMKGHSHVYWYRQLPEEGLKFMVYLQKENIIDESGMPKERFSAEFPKEGPSILRIQQVVRGDSAAYFCASSPPSGESEQYFGPGTRLTVT.

V is TRBV9 and J is TRBJ2-5; 9 nucleotides agree with TRBD2. This CDR3 is 16 amino acids long. V was pared by 2 bases and J by 4 bases, with 9 bases of the junction left unmatched. Germline CDR1 reads SGDLS; CDR2 reads YYNGEE. The CDR3 DNA reads as TGTGCCAGCAGCGTCAGTAGCGGGAGATTTGGAGAGACCCAGTACTTC. This gives the protein CASSVSSGRFGETQYF. The variable domain in full, completed from reference TRBV9 and TRBJ2-5, reads DSGVTQTPKHLITATGQRVTLRCSPRSGDLSVYWYQQSLDQGLQFLIQYYNGEERAKGNILERFSAQQFPDLHSELNLSSLELGDSALYFCASSVSSGRFGETQYFGPGTRLLVL.

V usage is TRBV14 and J usage is TRBJ2-2; 7 nucleotides line up with TRBD2. Germline V CDR1 and CDR2: SGHDN, FVKESK. The CDR3 has 17 amino acids. V lost 1 base and J lost 6; bases outside the gene matches: 11. The CDR3 loop is CASSQVGAGVFSGELFF. CDR3 in DNA: TGTGCCAGCAGCCAAGTCGGTGCGGGAGTCTTTTCCGGGGAGCTGTTTTTT.

The genes are TRBV11-2 and TRBJ1-1; 8 bases are shared with TRBD1. V was pared by 1 base and J by 2 bases, with 0 bases of the junction left unmatched. Germline values: CDR1 SGHAT, CDR2 FQNNGV. The CDR3 spans 14 residues. The DNA for the CDR3 is TGTGCCAGCAGCTTAGCAGGGGGCAACACTGAAGCTTTCTTT. Translated: CASSLAGGNTEAFF.

Within the sample, this clone is large. The V and J genes are TRBV27 and TRBJ2-1; D is unresolved. Germline loops: CDR1 MNHEY, CDR2 SMNVEV (reference sequence). The CDR3 spans 13 residues. Between the trimmed V and J ends, which lost 3 bases and 10 bases, there was a span of 13 bases. The CDR3 protein is CASSFSTAGEQFF. The CDR3 nucleotides read TGTGCCAGCAGTTTTAGTACGGCAGGCGAGCAGTTCTTC.

The V call is TRBV21-1, the J call TRBJ2-2; the table calls TRBD2, which could not be checked here. TRBV21-1 is a listed pseudogene. This CDR3 is built from 15 residues. This chain's CDR3 is CASSKGGTSTGELFF. In DNA, the CDR3 is TGTGCCAGCAGCAAAGGCGGGACTAGTACCGGGGAGCTGTTTTTT.